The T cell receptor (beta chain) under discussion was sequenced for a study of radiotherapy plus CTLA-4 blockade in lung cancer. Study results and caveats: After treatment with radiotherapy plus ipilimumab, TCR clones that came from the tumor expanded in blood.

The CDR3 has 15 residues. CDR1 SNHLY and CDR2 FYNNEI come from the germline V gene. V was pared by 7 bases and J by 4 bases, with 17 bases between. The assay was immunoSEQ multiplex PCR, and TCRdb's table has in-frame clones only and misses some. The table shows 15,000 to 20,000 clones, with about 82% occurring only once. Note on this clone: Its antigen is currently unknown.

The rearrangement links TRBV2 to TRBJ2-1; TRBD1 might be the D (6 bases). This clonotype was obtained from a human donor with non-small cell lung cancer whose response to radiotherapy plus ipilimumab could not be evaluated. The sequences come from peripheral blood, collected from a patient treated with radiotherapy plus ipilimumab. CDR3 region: CASIPGRGIYNEQFF. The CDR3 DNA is TGTGCCAGCATCCCCGGCAGGGGAATTTACAATGAGCAGTTCTTC.